This entry features one TCR beta chain sequence. This CDR3 spans 14 amino acids. V dropped 4 bases and J dropped 4; count of bases not matched to a gene: 5. The germline V gene has CDR1 SGHAT and CDR2 FQNNGV. TCRdb keeps only in-frame clones here, not all; method: immunoSEQ multiplex PCR. The data hold 65,000 to 95,000 clones, with about 92% observed a single time. The sample belongs to a study of T cell changes during pregnancy in multiple sclerosis. The clonotype was recovered from a female donor in good health, enrolled as a control in a pregnancy study. The rearrangement uses TRBV11-2 and TRBJ2-7, with 9 bases fitting TRBD1. The sequenced sample was peripheral blood, obtained after pregnancy. This CDR3 reads CASSSGQGRYEQYF. The CDR3 bases are TGTGCCAGCAGCTCGGGACAGGGTCGGTACGAGCAGTACTTC.